This TCR beta chain came from a study of OX40 agonist ivuxolimab in advanced cancers. In the case of this clone: No antigen is known for it.

Repertoires were generated with immunoSEQ multiplex PCR, while TCRdb's copy carries only in-frame clones and drops some. Here the sample spans tens of thousands of clones, 75% to 90% being singletons. Study-wide points: CD4+ and CD8+ blood T cells expanded clonally by week 6 at 0.1 to 3.0 mg/kg.

The CDR3 totals 14 residues. CDR1 and CDR2 from the germline V gene are SGDLS and YYNGEE. V was cut by 0 bases and J by 3 bases, with 10 bases left in between. V gene TRBV9 combines with J gene TRBJ2-7; D might be TRBD2 (6 bases). Sequenced material: CD4+ or CD8+ T cells sorted from blood, taken in a trial of the OX40 agonist ivuxolimab. The clonotype comes from an adult with an advanced solid tumor such as melanoma, head and neck, liver or kidney cancer. The CDR3 sequence is CASSVAGGDYEQYF. For the CDR3, the DNA is TGTGCCAGCAGCGTAGCTGGAGGGGACTACGAGCAGTACTTC.